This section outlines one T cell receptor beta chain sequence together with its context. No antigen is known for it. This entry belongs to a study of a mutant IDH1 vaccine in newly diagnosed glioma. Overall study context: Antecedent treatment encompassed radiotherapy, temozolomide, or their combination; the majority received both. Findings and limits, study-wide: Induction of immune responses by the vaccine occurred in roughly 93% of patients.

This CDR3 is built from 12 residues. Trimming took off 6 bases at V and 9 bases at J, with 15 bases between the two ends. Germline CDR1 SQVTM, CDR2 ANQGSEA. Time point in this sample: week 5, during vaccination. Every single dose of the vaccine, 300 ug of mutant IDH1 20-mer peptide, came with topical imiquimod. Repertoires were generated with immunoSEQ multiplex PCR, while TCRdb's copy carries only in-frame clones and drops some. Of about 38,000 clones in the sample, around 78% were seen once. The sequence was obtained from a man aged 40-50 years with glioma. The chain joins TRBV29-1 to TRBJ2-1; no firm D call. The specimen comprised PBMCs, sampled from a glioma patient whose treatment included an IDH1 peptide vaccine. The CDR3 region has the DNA TGCAGCGTATTTGGAGCGTTTGGTGAGCAGTTCTTC. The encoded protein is CSVFGAFGEQFF.